The 18 T cell receptor beta chains below all came from one sample that was sequenced in a study of cytomegalovirus exposure and HLA in healthy donors. PCR amplification relied on 60 Vbeta primers (plus 13 Jbeta primers). Clones were sequenced by immunoSEQ multiplex PCR, and TCRdb holds only the in-frame ones, with some missing. The data show about 130,000 clones, more than 80% seen once. The sequenced sample consisted of PBMCs. The receptors were gathered from a young woman in good health and CMV-seropositive.

The chain combines TRBV10-3 with TRBJ1-1; D perhaps matches TRBD1 (5 bases). V was trimmed by 3 bases and J by 3 bases, leaving 11 bases between them. CDR1 ENHRY and CDR2 SYGVKD come from the germline V gene. CDR3 length equals 14 residues. CDR3 in DNA: TGTGCCATCAGTGAAGGCAGGGCCTACACTGAAGCTTTCTTT. Translation: CAISEGRAYTEAFF.

The chain uses TRBV6-4 and TRBJ2-3; 14 nucleotides match TRBD2. The CDR3 loop spans 15 amino acids. Germline-derived CDR1 and CDR2 are MRHNA and SNTAGT. The trim removed 4 bases at V and 3 bases at J, leaving 0 bases unmatched. Here the CDR3 reads CASSGTSGGTDTQYF. Written as DNA, the CDR3 is TGTGCCAGCAGTGGGACTAGCGGGGGGACAGATACGCAGTATTTT.

The gene calls are TRBV5-1 and TRBJ1-6; 11 positions match TRBD1. This CDR3 region has 19 residues. J lost 13 bases, V lost 0 bases, and 18 bases had no gene match. Germline V gives CDR1 SGHRS, CDR2 YFSETQ. The DNA for the CDR3 is TGCGCCAGCAGCTTGGGGGGGACAGGGGGTAACGACTTTCCTGACCCCCTCCACTTT. Translation: CASSLGGTGGNDFPDPLHF.

In this sample, this clone turned up a few times. The rearrangement uses TRBV7-9 and TRBJ1-2; 7 positions agree with TRBD1. V lost 1 base and J lost 8; bases outside the gene matches: 16. Germline CDR1 and CDR2: SEHNR and FQNEAQ (reference sequence). The length of the CDR3 is 17 residues. CDR3: CASSLEVANPDRVGYTF. The CDR3 DNA sequence: TGTGCCAGCAGCTTAGAAGTTGCTAACCCTGACAGGGTCGGCTACACCTTC.

This chain links TRBV5-1 with TRBJ2-1; 10 positions agree with TRBD2. CDR1 is SGHRS, CDR2 YFSETQ, per germline. V was pared by 4 bases and J by 8 bases, with 12 bases of the junction left unmatched. This CDR3 has 16 residues. CDR3 loop: CASSPLASGRGYEQFF. In DNA form, the CDR3 reads TGCGCCAGCAGCCCGCTGGCTAGCGGGAGAGGGTATGAGCAGTTCTTC.

V is TRBV7-3 and J is TRBJ1-2, with D possibly being TRBD1 (5 bases). V was cut by 2 bases and J by 8 bases, with 12 bases left in between. The CDR3 extends over 13 amino acids. Per germline, CDR1 SGHTA and CDR2 FQGTGA. CDR3 region: CASSLFPQGGYTF. The DNA of the CDR3 is TGTGCCAGCAGCTTATTCCCCCAGGGAGGCTACACCTTC.

The rearrangement uses TRBV27 and TRBJ1-4; 9 bases match TRBD1. Germline V gives CDR1 MNHEY, CDR2 SMNVEV (reference sequence). V lost 5 bases and J lost 7; bases outside the gene matches: 8. This CDR3 has 15 residues. CDR3 sequence (DNA): TGTGCCAGCAGTACCTGGAGGACAGGGGTTGAAAAACTGTTTTTT. Protein sequence: CASSTWRTGVEKLFF.

V and J are TRBV11-1 and TRBJ2-3, with D perhaps matching TRBD2 (7 bases). CDR1 is SGHAT, CDR2 FQDESV, per germline (reference sequence). This CDR3 has 15 amino acids. Trimming took 5 bases from V and 6 from J, leaving 18 bases between them. The CDR3 nucleotides are TGTGCCAGCAGCCTCCCCGGGGGGCCCGGGGATACGCAGTATTTT. Translating it yields CASSLPGGPGDTQYF.

This rearrangement joins TRBV10-3 to TRBJ1-1; 8 nucleotides agree with TRBD1. The germline gives CDR1 ENHRY, CDR2 SYGVKD. The trim removed 6 bases at V and 10 bases at J, leaving 10 bases unmatched. The CDR3 covers 13 residues. The CDR3 protein is CAISDRGVCGAFF. The DNA of the CDR3 is TGTGCCATCAGCGACAGGGGAGTGTGCGGAGCTTTCTTT.

The J gene is TRBJ1-2, the V gene TRBV9; the D gene is possibly TRBD1 (5 bases). Germline CDR1 reads SGDLS; CDR2 reads YYNGEE. The CDR3 loop spans 17 amino acids. V lost 0 bases, J lost 6 bases, and 21 bases lay in between. The CDR3 bases are TGTGCCAGCAGCGTAGGGGTTCGTGTCAGGGATATGCATGGCTACACCTTC. It translates to CASSVGVRVRDMHGYTF. Full variable domain (rest looked up from reference TRBV9 and TRBJ1-2): DSGVTQTPKHLITATGQRVTLRCSPRSGDLSVYWYQQSLDQGLQFLIQYYNGEERAKGNILERFSAQQFPDLHSELNLSSLELGDSALYFCASSVGVRVRDMHGYTFGSGTRLTVV.

The chain couples TRBV5-1 to TRBJ1-1; D not resolved. This CDR3 is 14 amino acids long. Per the germline V gene, CDR1 is SGHRS and CDR2 is YFSETQ. Trimming removed 1 base at V and 5 bases at J, with 12 bases between. CDR3 sequence: CASSLTAAKTEAFF. DNA for the CDR3: TGCGCCAGCAGCTTGACAGCGGCGAAGACTGAAGCTTTCTTT.

The chain carries TRBV11-1 and TRBJ2-3; 10 bases agree with TRBD1. Germline CDR1 SGHAT, CDR2 FQDESV (reference sequence). V lost 5 bases, J lost 3 bases, and 8 bases stayed unmatched. CDR3 length: 16 residues. This CDR3 is CASSQTGGGTTDTQYF. In DNA form, the CDR3 reads TGTGCCAGCAGCCAGACAGGGGGCGGCACAACAGATACGCAGTATTTT.

This clone occurred a few times. The rearrangement joins TRBV2 to TRBJ1-1, with 7 bases identical to TRBD1. Germline loops: CDR1 SNHLY, CDR2 FYNNEI. This CDR3 region has 13 residues. V lost 5 bases, J lost 9 bases, and 9 bases stayed unmatched. The DNA of the CDR3 is TGTGCCAGCAGTCCACCCGGGACAGCAAAAGCTTTCTTT. It specifies CASSPPGTAKAFF.

The rearrangement uses TRBV4-1 and TRBJ2-2; D is undetermined. Germline CDR1 is MGHRA and CDR2 is YSYEKL. The CDR3 length is 11 residues. With 5 bases removed from V and 8 bases from J, the gap between germline ends came to 6 bases. CDR3 protein: CASSLEGELFF. The CDR3 bases are TGCGCCAGCAGCTTGGAGGGGGAGCTGTTTTTT.

This chain connects TRBV5-1 to TRBJ2-5; 10 bases are shared with TRBD2. J gave up 4 bases and V 5 bases, and 8 bases lay outside the gene matches. CDR1 and CDR2 (germline): SGHRS, YFSETQ. This CDR3 comprises 15 residues. CDR3 in amino acids: CASRSVAGGGETQYF. The CDR3 bases are TGCGCCAGCAGATCGGTAGCGGGAGGAGGAGAGACCCAGTACTTC.

V is TRBV2 and J is TRBJ1-2; the match to TRBD1 covers 8 bases. Germline lookup yields CDR1 SNHLY and CDR2 FYNNEI. The CDR3 runs 15 residues. Losses at the gene ends were 5 bases for V and 4 bases for J; bases not matched to a gene: 9. The CDR3 bases are TGTGCCAGCAGTTATTCCGGGACAGGCCGCTATGGCTACACCTTC. Translation: CASSYSGTGRYGYTF. Based on the CDR3 plus reference TRBV2 and TRBJ1-2, the full variable domain is EPEVTQTPSHQVTQMGQEVILRCVPISNHLYFYWYRQILGQKVEFLVSFYNNEISEKSEIFDDQFSVERPDGSNFTLKIRSTKLEDSAMYFCASSYSGTGRYGYTFGSGTRLTVV.

The chain recombines TRBV11-3 with TRBJ1-1; a weak D match, TRBD1 (5 bases). This CDR3 is built from 13 residues. Germline CDR1 reads SGHNT; CDR2 reads YENEEA. Trimming shortened V by 0 bases and J by 7 bases, and 9 bases separated the two germline ends. CDR3 sequence reads: CASSLELGGEAFF. The CDR3 bases are TGTGCCAGCAGCTTAGAGCTGGGGGGTGAAGCTTTCTTT.

V gene TRBV7-3 combines with J gene TRBJ1-1, with TRBD1 as a possible D gene (6 bases). CDR1 is SGHTA and CDR2 is FQGTGA in the germline V gene. The V gene lost 4 bases and the J gene lost 8 bases, with 14 bases spanning the gap. This CDR3 is built from 13 residues. The CDR3 bases are TGTGCCAGCAGCTCGACAGGAGTCACCGAAGCTTTCTTT. Amino acids: CASSSTGVTEAFF.